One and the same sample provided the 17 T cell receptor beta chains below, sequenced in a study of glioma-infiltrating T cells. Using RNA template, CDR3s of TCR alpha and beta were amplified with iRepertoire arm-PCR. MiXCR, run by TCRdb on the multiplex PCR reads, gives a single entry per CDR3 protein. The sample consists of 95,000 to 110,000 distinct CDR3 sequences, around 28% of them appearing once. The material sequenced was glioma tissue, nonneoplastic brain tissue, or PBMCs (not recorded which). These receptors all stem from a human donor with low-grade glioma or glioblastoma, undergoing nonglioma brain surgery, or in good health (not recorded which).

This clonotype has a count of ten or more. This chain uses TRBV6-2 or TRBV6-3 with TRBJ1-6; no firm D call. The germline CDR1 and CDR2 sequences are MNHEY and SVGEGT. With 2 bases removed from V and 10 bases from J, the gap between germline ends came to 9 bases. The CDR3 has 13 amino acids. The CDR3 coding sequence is TGTGCCAGCAGTTACCGGGTCGAGTCACCCCTCCACTTT. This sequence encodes CASSYRVESPLHF.

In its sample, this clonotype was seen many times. The CDR3 nucleotides are TGTGCCACCAGCAGAGGGGTGAGCAATCAGCCCCAGCATTTT. Its protein product is CATSRGVSNQPQHF. The rearrangement links TRBV15 to TRBJ1-5; no clear D. CDR3 size: 14 residues. V was shortened by 1 base and J by 1 base, with 5 bases between the two germline ends. Germline CDR1 is LNHNV and CDR2 is YYDKDF (reference sequence).

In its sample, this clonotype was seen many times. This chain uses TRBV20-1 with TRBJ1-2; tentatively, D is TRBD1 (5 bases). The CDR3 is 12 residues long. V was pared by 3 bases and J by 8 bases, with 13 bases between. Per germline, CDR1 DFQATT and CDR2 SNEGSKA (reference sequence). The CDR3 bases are TGCAGTGCTAGGCCCACAGGAGAAGGCTACACCTTC. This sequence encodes CSARPTGEGYTF.

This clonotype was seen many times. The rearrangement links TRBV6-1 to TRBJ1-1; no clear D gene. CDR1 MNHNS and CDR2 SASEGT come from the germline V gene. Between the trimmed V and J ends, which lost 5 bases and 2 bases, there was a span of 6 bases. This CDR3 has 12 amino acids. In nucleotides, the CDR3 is TGTGCCAGCAGTTGGAGAAACACTGAAGCTTTCTTT. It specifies CASSWRNTEAFF.

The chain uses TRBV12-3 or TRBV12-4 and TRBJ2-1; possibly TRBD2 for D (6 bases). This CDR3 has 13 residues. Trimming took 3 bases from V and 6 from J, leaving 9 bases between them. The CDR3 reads CASSLSGGNEQFF. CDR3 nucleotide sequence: TGTGCCAGCAGTTTGTCCGGGGGCAATGAGCAGTTCTTC.

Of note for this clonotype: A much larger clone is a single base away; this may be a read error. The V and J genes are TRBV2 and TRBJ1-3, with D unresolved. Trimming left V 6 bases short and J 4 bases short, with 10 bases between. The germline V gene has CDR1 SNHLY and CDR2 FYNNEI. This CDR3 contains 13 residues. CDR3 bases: TGTGCCAGCAGGGGATTAGAGGGAAACACCATATATTTT. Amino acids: CASRGLEGNTIYF.

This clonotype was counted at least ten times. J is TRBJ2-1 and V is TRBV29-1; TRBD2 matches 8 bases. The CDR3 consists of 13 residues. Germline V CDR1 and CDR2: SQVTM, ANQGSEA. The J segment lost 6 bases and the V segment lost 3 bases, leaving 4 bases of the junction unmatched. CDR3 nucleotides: TGCAGCGTTGATGCTAGCGGGCTCAATGAGCAGTTCTTC. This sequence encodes CSVDASGLNEQFF.

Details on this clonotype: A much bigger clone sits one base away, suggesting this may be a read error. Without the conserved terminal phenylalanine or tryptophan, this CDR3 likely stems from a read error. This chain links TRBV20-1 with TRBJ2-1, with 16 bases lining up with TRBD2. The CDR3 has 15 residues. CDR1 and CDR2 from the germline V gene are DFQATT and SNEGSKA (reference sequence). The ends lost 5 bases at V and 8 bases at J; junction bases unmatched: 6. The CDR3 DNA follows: TGCAGTGCTTGGCCTGGGACTAGCGGGGGGGATGAGCAGTTCCTC. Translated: CSAWPGTSGGDEQFL.

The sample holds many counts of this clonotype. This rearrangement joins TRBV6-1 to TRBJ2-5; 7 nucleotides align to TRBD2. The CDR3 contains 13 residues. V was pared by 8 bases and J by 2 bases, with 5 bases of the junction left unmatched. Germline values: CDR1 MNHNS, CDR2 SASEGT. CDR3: CASCLAVQETQYF. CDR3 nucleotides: TGTGCCAGCTGCCTAGCGGTGCAAGAGACCCAGTACTTC.

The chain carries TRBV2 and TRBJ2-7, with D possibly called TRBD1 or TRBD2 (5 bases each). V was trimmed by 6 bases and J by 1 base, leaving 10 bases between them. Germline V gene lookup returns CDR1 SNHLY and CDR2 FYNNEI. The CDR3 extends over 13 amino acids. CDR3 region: CASRGDASYEQYF. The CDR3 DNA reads TGTGCCAGCAGGGGGGACGCGTCCTACGAGCAGTACTTC.

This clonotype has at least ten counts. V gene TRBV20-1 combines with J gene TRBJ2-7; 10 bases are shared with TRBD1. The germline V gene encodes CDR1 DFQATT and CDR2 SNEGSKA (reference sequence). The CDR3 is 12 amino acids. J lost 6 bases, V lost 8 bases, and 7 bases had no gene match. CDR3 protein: CSSRDRGAEQYF. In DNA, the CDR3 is TGCAGTTCCCGGGACAGGGGAGCCGAGCAGTACTTC.

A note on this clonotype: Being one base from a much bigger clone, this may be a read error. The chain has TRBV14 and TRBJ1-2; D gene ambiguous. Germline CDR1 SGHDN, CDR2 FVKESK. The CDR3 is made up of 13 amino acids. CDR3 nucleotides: TGTGCCAGCAGCCAAGATCCGTCCCGGGAGGTCTACTTC. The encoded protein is CASSQDPSREVYF.

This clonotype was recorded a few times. The CDR3 nucleotides read TGTGCCTCAGCTCGGGGACAGGGGGGATACAATGAGCAGTTCTTC. It codes for CASARGQGGYNEQFF. V is TRBV19 and J is TRBJ2-1; 11 bases map to TRBD1. This CDR3 region has 15 residues. Germline assignment: CDR1 LNHDA and CDR2 SQIVND (reference sequence). J gave up 4 bases and V 11 bases, and 10 bases lay outside the gene matches.

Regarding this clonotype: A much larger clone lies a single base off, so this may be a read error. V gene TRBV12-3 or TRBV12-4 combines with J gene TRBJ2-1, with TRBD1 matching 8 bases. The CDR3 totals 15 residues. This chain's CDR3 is CASSLSGQAYNEQLF. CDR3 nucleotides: TGTGCCAGCAGTTTATCGGGACAGGCGTACAATGAGCAGCTCTTC.

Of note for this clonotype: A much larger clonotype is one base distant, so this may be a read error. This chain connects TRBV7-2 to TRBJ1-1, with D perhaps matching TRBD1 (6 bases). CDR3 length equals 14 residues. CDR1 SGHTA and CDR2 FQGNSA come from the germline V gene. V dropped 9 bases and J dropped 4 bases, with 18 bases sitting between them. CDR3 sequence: CARSPGNRVTEAFF. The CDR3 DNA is TGTGCCAGAAGCCCCGGGAACAGGGTCACTGAAGCTTTCTTT.

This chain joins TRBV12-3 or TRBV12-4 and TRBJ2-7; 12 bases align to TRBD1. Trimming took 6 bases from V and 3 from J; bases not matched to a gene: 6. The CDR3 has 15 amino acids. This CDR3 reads CASRLGQGAGYEQYF. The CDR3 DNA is TGTGCCAGCAGACTGGGACAGGGGGCCGGCTACGAGCAGTACTTC.

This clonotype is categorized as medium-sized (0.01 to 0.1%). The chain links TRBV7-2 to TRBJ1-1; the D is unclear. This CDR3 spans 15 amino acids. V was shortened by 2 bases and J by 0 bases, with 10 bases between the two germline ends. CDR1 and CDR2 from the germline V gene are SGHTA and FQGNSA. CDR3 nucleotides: TGTGCCAGCAGCTTATCGATGGGCGTGAACACTGAAGCTTTCTTT. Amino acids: CASSLSMGVNTEAFF.